The 5 T cell receptor beta chains listed next were all sequenced from one sample in a study of T cells after yellow fever vaccination (dated by TCRdb to the late 2010s). Library preparation used 5' RACE. The sequencing machine was an Illumina NovaSeq 6000. TCRdb handled the public reads itself, with Q25 trimming in fastp and clone calling in MiXCR, and kept productive beta chains. All rows with the same CDR3 protein become a single entry with the most common DNA and genes. This sample gives about 340,000 distinct CDR3 sequences in total; about 4% of them show up just once. Together, the top ten hold 20% to 25% of the sample. Explained via the paper, the treatment or condition label denotes: live attenuated yellow fever vaccine strain. Sequenced material: PBMCs, taken 5 days after the yellow fever booster vaccination. Source of these receptors: a man younger than 35 who received the YFV17D yellow fever vaccine.

The CDR3 DNA sequence: TGCAGTGCTCCGCTAGCGGGGATAGAAGAGACCCAGTACTTC. Protein product: CSAPLAGIEETQYF. The V gene is TRBV20-1, the J gene TRBJ2-5; TRBD2 matches at 9 bases. This CDR3 contains 14 residues. The J segment lost 3 bases and the V segment lost 5 bases, leaving 7 bases of the junction unmatched. From germline, CDR1 is DFQATT and CDR2 SNEGSKA (reference sequence).

The chain has TRBV7-2 and TRBJ1-3; TRBD1 might be the D (5 bases). V gave up 7 bases and J gave up 1 base, with 23 bases separating them. The V gene's germline CDR1 is SGHTA and CDR2 FQGNSA. This CDR3 has 18 amino acids. CDR3 amino acids: CASTPRGGSVFSGNTIYF. The CDR3 DNA reads TGTGCCAGCACCCCTAGGGGAGGGTCGGTATTTTCTGGAAACACCATATATTTT.

This clonotype was counted a few times. The chain joins TRBV28 to TRBJ2-7, with D perhaps matching TRBD2 (5 bases). The CDR3 contains 11 residues. V was cut by 5 bases and J by 4 bases, with 6 bases left in between. CDR1 MDHEN and CDR2 SYDVKM come from the germline V gene. This CDR3 is CASSTGYEQYV. CDR3 coding DNA: TGTGCCAGCAGTACGGGGTACGAGCAGTACGTC.

This chain links TRBV12-3 or TRBV12-4 with TRBJ1-2; no clear D gene. This CDR3 spans 13 amino acids. V lost 5 bases and J 8 bases, leaving 15 bases between the germline ends. DNA of the CDR3: TGTGCCAGCAGTCTATACCTTAAAGTAGGCTACACCTTC. Protein product: CASSLYLKVGYTF.

This clonotype was observed many times. The gene calls are TRBV24-1 and TRBJ2-5; the D gene is possibly TRBD1 (5 bases). With 5 bases removed from V and 5 bases from J, the gap between germline ends came to 17 bases. The CDR3 loop spans 15 amino acids. Germline CDR1 reads KGHDR; CDR2 reads SFDVKD. CDR3 nucleotide sequence: TGTGCCACCAGTGGAGGTTTGGGGCGGATCGAGACCCAGTACTTC. Its protein is CATSGGLGRIETQYF.